This T cell receptor (beta chain) appears in the sequencing data of a study of spatial heterogeneity in lung cancer. This clonotype was found many times. Unique molecular identifiers, one per molecule, were present on every TCR cDNA molecule. TCRdb fed the 5' RACE reads into MiXCR, producing one record per CDR3 protein. The sample carries under 50,000 distinct CDR3 sequences, 5% to 5.5% recorded once. The time point was: sample taken at primary tumor resection. Whole RNA obtained from tumor, nontumor lung or frozen PBMC underwent sequencing without sorting. Trimming stripped 2 bases from V and 2 bases from J, with 4 bases between. Germline V gene data show CDR1 as MGHDK and CDR2 as SYGVNS. The CDR3 spans 14 residues.

This TCR was recovered from a female donor with early-stage non-small cell lung cancer. The chain links TRBV25-1 to TRBJ1-6; no firm D call. The input for sequencing was PBMCs, taken at surgery. For the CDR3, the DNA is TGTGCCAGCAGTGAAGGGCCCTATAATTCACCCCTCCACTTT. This encodes CASSEGPYNSPLHF. The entire variable domain, with the rest obtained from reference TRBV25-1 and TRBJ1-6, is as follows: EADIYQTPRYLVIGTGKKITLECSQTMGHDKMYWYQQDPGMELHLIHYSYGVNSTEKGDLSSESTVSRIRTEHFPLTLESARPSHTSQYLCASSEGPYNSPLHFGNGTRLTVT.